Each of the 6 T cell receptor beta chains below was sequenced from the same sample in a study of blood T cell repertoires in COVID-19. The repertoire was sequenced with immunoSEQ multiplex PCR; TCRdb's copy has only in-frame clones and lacks some. The sample shows around 77,000 clones, roughly nine tenths of them seen only once. Sequenced: peripheral blood. Every receptor here comes from a woman at least 80 years old with active or convalescent COVID-19.

In its sample, this clone was seen once. The V and J genes are TRBV9 and TRBJ2-7, with TRBD2 identical over 7 bases. Germline V gives CDR1 SGDLS, CDR2 YYNGEE. The CDR3 is 16 amino acids. With 4 bases clipped from V and 4 bases from J, the junction kept 14 bases outside the gene matches. CDR3 nucleotides: TGTGCCAGCAGCACCAGACCCGGGGCAGCGGGGTACGAGCAGTACTTC. It specifies CASSTRPGAAGYEQYF.

The rearrangement uses TRBV30 and TRBJ1-2; 10 nucleotides align to TRBD1. Trimming cost V 2 bases and J 6 bases; bases outside gene matches: 6. CDR3 length: 14 residues. Germline-derived CDR1 and CDR2 are GTSNPN and SVGIG (reference sequence). For the CDR3, the DNA is TGTGCCTGGAGTCCTCCCGGGACAGGGGATGGCTACACCTTC. This codes for CAWSPPGTGDGYTF.

This sequence joins TRBV9 and TRBJ1-1, with 8 bases aligning to TRBD1. Germline CDR1 reads SGDLS; CDR2 reads YYNGEE. Losses at the gene ends were 7 bases for V and 1 base for J; bases not matched to a gene: 12. The CDR3 has 16 residues. The CDR3 region is CASGESGDRRNTEAFF. Here the CDR3 DNA reads TGTGCCAGCGGCGAGTCGGGGGACAGGAGGAACACTGAAGCTTTCTTT.

V is TRBV7-3 and J is TRBJ2-2; 9 bases agree with TRBD1. Germline V gene sequence: CDR1 SGHTA, CDR2 FQGTGA. With 6 bases clipped from V and 7 bases from J, the junction kept 9 bases outside the gene matches. This CDR3 region has 15 residues. The CDR3 here is CASSNTGGKGGELFF. The CDR3 bases are TGTGCCAGCAGTAACACAGGGGGCAAAGGCGGGGAGCTGTTTTTT. The variable domain in full, completed from reference TRBV7-3 and TRBJ2-2, reads GAGVSQTPSNKVTEKGKYVELRCDPISGHTALYWYRQSLGQGPEFLIYFQGTGAADDSGLPNDRFFAVRPEGSVSTLKIQRTERGDSAVYLCASSNTGGKGGELFFGEGSRLTVL.

The chain joins TRBV19 to TRBJ1-3, with 7 bases matching TRBD1. Germline V gives CDR1 LNHDA, CDR2 SQIVND (reference sequence). The V gene end was trimmed by 7 bases and the J gene end by 3 bases; junction bases not matched to a gene: 6. The CDR3 length is 14 residues. Written as DNA, the CDR3 is TGTGCCAGTACCATGACAGGGAATGGAAACACCATATATTTT. Its translation is CASTMTGNGNTIYF.

This clone was seen just once. The chain employs TRBV11-2 and TRBJ2-5, with TRBD1 matching 7 bases. Germline V gene lookup returns CDR1 SGHAT and CDR2 FQNNGV. This CDR3 region has 12 residues. Trimming at V came to 6 bases and at J to 5 bases, leaving 3 bases not matched to a gene. The CDR3 spells CASRTGLETQYF. The DNA for the CDR3 is TGTGCCAGCAGGACAGGGTTGGAGACCCAGTACTTC.